Here is one TCR beta chain with its context. It has no known antigen specificity. The input lacks base qualities; no much larger clone sits a single base away. This entry comes from a study of blood T cell repertoires in COVID-19 (dated by TCRdb to 2020 to 2022). About the full investigation: Collaborator samples came from the United States, Italy and Spain and covered acute and convalescent phases of COVID-19. The prospective study material was composed of cDNA or gDNA derived from T cells, B-cell-depleted T cells, or PBMCs. Deeply sampled blood TCRbeta repertoires from subjects exposed to, actively infected with, or recovered from COVID-19 were included in the dataset. The repertoires were released in a freely available public database meant as a resource for research on the immune response to SARS-CoV-2. The samples were drawn from two sources: the first 160 participants of the ongoing ImmuneRACE study, and 1,000 to 1,500 subjects contributed by 6 global collaborators. The sample metadata nearly always contained a de-identified subject ID, COVID-19 status, age in years and sex. Where available, HLA class I and class II types were taken from metadata supplied by the sample provider and were not determined by assay-based typing.

TCRbeta CDR3 regions were amplified from genomic DNA by means of the immunoSEQ Assay, a bias-controlled multiplex PCR. The authors' analysis ran thus. The number of nucleated cells in each sample was estimated by amplification of reference gene primers within the assay. To quantify the absolute abundance of each unique TCRbeta CDR3 rearrangement, sequence reads were collapsed and filtered. For each sample, productive Simpson clonality was calculated as the square root of Simpson's diversity index over productive rearrangements. TCRdb took over this immuneACCESS table, retaining in-frame rearrangements with V and J assigned. Such tables are incomplete; in checked studies, under half of the missing clones stem from an unresolved V gene, and the remainder is unexplained. V and J calls and clone size are given by that table; D and trimming were obtained from the DNA. The sample profile shows under 350,000 clones; 70% to 90% of them were found once. The ten biggest clones cover approximately 4% of the sample.

Collaborating institutions collected whole blood in K2EDTA tubes following their own protocols. For TCRbeta analysis, collaborators shipped samples in one of three forms: frozen whole blood, isolated PBMCs, or DNA extracted from either of those sample types. The research as a whole found: How much clinical and demographic metadata was included differed by source and by participant, and the metadata was provided uncurated.

The V end loses 4 bases and the J end loses 3 bases, and a stretch of 10 bases separates them. The CDR3 has 13 amino acids, counting the end cysteine and phenylalanine. Left in the record is the CDR3 DNA by itself, 39 bases read in frame from the first base. Sequences PRHDT (CDR1) and FYEKMQ (CDR2) are obtained from the germline V gene (reference sequence). Source material: peripheral blood. The receptor comes from a man in his late teens or twenties with active or convalescent COVID-19. The receptor chain draws on TRBV13 and TRBJ2-7; a tentative D call is TRBD1 (6 bases match). The base sequence is TGTGCCAGCAGCTCCGGGACATTCTACGAGCAGTACTTC. This encodes CASSSGTFYEQYF.